The TCR beta chain described here comes from a study of cytomegalovirus exposure and HLA in healthy donors. Study at large: One earlier analysis, a look at roughly 180 million T cells, found roughly 120 million unique TCR beta sequences. Study observations and caveats: 150 to 200 TCR beta chains were listed as cytomegalovirus-associated. An analysis done earlier found most TCR beta V segments productive about 87% or about 30% of the time.

PCR was performed using 60 Vbeta and 13 Jbeta primers. The protocol was immunoSEQ multiplex PCR, while the TCRdb copy is restricted to in-frame clones and leaves out a portion. The sample lists about 18,000 clones, roughly 70% occurring once. For this clone: Its antigen remains unidentified.

The study sampled nominally healthy donors, though unrecorded immune exposures were likely. The CDR3 is made up of 12 amino acids. V was clipped by 5 bases and J by 12 bases, with 13 bases between them. CDR1 and CDR2 from the germline V gene are LNHDA and SQIVND (reference sequence). Sample: PBMCs. The sequence was collected from a man between 18 and 35 years old in good health and CMV-seronegative. The chain is built from TRBV19 and TRBJ1-4, with D tentatively TRBD1 (5 bases). The CDR3 spells CASSDTRGELFF. CDR3 coding DNA: TGTGCCAGTAGTGACACCCGGGGGGAACTGTTTTTT. Complete variable domain (other parts from reference TRBV19 and TRBJ1-4): DGGITQSPKYLFRKEGQNVTLSCEQNLNHDAMYWYRQDPGQGLRLIYYSQIVNDFQKGDIAEGYSVSREKKESFPLTVTSAQKNPTAFYLCASSDTRGELFFGSGTQLSVL.